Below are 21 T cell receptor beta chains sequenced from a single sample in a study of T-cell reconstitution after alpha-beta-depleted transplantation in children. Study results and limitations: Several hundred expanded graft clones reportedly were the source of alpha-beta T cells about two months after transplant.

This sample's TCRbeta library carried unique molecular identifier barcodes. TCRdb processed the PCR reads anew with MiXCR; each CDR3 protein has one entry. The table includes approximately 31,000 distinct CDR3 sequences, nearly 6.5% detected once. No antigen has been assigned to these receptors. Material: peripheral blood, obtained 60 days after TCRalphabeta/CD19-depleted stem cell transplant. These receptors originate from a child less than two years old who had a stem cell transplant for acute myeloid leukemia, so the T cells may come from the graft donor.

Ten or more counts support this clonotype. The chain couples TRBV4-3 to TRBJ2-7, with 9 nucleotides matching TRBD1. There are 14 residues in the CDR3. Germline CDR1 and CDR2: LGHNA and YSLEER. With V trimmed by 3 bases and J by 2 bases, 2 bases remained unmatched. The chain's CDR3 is CASSHRDRAYEQYF. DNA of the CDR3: TGCGCCAGCAGCCACCGGGACAGGGCCTACGAGCAGTACTTC.

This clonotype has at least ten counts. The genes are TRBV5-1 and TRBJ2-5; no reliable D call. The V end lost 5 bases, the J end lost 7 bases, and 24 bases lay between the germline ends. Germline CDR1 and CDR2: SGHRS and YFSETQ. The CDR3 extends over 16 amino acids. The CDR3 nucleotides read TGCGCCAGCAGGCGAACCCCCGGACCGTCTGTGTGGACCCAGTACTTC. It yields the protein CASRRTPGPSVWTQYF. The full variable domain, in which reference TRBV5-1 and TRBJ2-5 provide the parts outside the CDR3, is KAGVTQTPRYLIKTRGQQVTLSCSPISGHRSVSWYQQTPGQGLQFLFEYFSETQRNKGNFPGRFSGRQFSNSRSEMNVSTLELGDSALYLCASRRTPGPSVWTQYFGPGTRLLVL.

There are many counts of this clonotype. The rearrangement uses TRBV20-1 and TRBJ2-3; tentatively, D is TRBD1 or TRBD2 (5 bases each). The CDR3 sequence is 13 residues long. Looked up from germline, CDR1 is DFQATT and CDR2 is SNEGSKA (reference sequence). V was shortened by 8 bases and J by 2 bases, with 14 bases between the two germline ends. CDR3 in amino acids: CSRWDRTTDTQYF. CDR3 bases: TGCAGTCGATGGGACCGCACCACAGATACGCAGTATTTT.

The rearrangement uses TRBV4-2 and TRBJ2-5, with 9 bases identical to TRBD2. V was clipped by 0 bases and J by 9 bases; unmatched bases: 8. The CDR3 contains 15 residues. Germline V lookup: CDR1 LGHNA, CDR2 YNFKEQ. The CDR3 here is CASSQEFSGSWSQYF. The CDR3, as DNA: TGTGCCAGCAGCCAAGAGTTTAGCGGGAGTTGGTCCCAGTACTTC.

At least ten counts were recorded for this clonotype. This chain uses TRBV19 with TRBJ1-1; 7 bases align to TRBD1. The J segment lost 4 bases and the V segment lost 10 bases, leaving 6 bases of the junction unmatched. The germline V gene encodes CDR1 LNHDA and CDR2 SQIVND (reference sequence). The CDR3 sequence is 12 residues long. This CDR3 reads CATRQGGTEAFF. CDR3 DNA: TGTGCCACCCGACAGGGTGGCACTGAAGCTTTCTTT.

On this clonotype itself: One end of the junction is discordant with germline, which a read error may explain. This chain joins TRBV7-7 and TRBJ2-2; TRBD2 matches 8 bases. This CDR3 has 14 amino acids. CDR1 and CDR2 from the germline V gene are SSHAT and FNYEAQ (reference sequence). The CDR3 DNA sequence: TGTGCTAGCAGCTTAGCGGGGCGAACCGGGGAGCTGTTTTTT. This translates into CASSLAGRTGELFF. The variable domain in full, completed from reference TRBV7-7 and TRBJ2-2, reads GAGVSQSPRYKVTKRGQDVTLRCDPISSHATLYWYQQALGQGPEFLTYFNYEAQPDKSGLPSDRFSAERPEGSISTLTIQRTEQRDSAMYRCASSLAGRTGELFFGEGSRLTVL.

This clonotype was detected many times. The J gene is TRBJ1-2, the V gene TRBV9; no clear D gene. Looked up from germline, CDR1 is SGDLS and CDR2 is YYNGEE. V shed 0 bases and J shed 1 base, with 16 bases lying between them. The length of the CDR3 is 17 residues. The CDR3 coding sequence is TGTGCCAGCAGCGTAGCCCCGCGAGGAGGAAGTAACTATGGCTACACCTTC. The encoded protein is CASSVAPRGGSNYGYTF.

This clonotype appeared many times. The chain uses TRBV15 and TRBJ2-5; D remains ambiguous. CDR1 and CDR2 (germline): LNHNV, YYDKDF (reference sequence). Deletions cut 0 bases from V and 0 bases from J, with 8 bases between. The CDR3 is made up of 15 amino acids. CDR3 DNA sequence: TGTGCCACCAGCAGAGATCGGGCCTACCAAGAGACCCAGTACTTC. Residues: CATSRDRAYQETQYF. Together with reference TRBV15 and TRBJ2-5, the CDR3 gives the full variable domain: DAMVIQNPRYQVTQFGKPVTLSCSQTLNHNVMYWYQQKSSQAPKLLFHYYDKDFNNEADTPDNFQSRRPNTSFCFLDIRSPGLGDTAMYLCATSRDRAYQETQYFGPGTRLLVL.

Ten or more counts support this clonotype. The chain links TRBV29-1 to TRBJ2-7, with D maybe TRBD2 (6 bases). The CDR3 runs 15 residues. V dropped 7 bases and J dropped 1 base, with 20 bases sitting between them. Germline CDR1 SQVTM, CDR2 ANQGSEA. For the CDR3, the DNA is TGCAGCGCTTTCTTACCGGGACTGCCTTCCTACGAGCAGTACTTC. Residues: CSAFLPGLPSYEQYF.

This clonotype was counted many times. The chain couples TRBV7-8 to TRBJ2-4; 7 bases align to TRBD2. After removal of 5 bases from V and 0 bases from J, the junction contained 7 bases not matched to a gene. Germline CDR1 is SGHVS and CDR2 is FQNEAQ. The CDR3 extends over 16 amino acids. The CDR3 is CASSQGGELAKNIQYF. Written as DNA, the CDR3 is TGTGCCAGCAGCCAGGGAGGGGAACTAGCCAAAAACATTCAGTACTTC.

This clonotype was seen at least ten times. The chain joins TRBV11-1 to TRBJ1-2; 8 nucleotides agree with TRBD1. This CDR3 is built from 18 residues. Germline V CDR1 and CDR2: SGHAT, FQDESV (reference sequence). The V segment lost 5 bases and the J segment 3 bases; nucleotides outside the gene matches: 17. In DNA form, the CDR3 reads TGTGCCAGCAGCCGTTACGCCACCGGACAGGGCCCCTACTATGGCTACACCTTC. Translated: CASSRYATGQGPYYGYTF.

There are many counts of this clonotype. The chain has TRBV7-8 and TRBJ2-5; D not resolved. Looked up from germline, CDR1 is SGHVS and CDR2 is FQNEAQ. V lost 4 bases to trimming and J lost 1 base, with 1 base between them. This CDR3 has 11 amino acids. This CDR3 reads CASSSQETQYF. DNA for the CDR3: TGTGCCAGCAGCTCCCAAGAGACCCAGTACTTC.

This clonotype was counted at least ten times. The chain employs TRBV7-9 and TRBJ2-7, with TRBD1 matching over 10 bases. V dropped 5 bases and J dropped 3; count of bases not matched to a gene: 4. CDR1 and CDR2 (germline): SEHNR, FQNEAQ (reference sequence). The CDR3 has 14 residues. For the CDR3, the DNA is TGTGCCAGCAGCCACCGGGACAGGGGCTACGAGCAGTACTTC. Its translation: CASSHRDRGYEQYF.

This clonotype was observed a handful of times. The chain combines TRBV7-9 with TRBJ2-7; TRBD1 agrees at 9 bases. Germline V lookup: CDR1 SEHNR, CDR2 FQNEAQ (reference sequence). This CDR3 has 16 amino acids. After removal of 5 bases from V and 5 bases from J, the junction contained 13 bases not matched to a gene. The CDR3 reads CASSPRGTGSVDEQYF. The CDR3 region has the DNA TGTGCCAGCAGCCCTAGAGGGACAGGGTCGGTTGACGAGCAGTACTTC.

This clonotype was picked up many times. The CDR3 region is CASSYGGELFF. The DNA for the CDR3 is TGTGCCAGCAGTTACGGCGGGGAGCTGTTTTTT. This chain joins TRBV6-2 or TRBV6-3 and TRBJ2-2, with D unresolved. Germline values: CDR1 MNHEY, CDR2 SVGEGT. The CDR3 consists of 11 residues. Trimming cost V 2 bases and J 7 bases, with 2 bases left between them.

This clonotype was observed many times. CDR3 residues: CSVVRQLNTEAFF. The CDR3 coding sequence is TGCAGCGTTGTAAGGCAGCTGAACACTGAAGCTTTCTTT. The rearrangement joins TRBV29-1 to TRBJ1-1; D gene unclear. Trimming stripped 4 bases from V and 0 bases from J, with 9 bases between. The CDR3 runs 13 residues. From germline, CDR1 is SQVTM and CDR2 ANQGSEA. The full variable domain, in which reference TRBV29-1 and TRBJ1-1 provide the parts outside the CDR3, is SAVISQKPSRDICQRGTSLTIQCQVDSQVTMMFWYRQQPGQSLTLIATANQGSEATYESGFVIDKFPISRPNLTFSTLTVSNMSPEDSSIYLCSVVRQLNTEAFFGQGTRLTVV.

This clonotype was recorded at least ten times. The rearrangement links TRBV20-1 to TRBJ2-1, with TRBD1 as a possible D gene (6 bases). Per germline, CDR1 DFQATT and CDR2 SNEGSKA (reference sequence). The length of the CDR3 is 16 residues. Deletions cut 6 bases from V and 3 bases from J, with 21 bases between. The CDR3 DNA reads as TGCAGTGCCGCGCAGGGGAGCCAATTCCACTACAATGAGCAGTTCTTC. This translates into CSAAQGSQFHYNEQFF.

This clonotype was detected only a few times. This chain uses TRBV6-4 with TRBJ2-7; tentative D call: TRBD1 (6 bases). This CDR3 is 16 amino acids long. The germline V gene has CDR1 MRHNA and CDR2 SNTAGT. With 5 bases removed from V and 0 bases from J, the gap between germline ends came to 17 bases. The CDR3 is CASSRTQGPFSYEQYF. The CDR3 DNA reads TGTGCCAGCAGTCGAACACAGGGTCCCTTCTCCTACGAGCAGTACTTC.

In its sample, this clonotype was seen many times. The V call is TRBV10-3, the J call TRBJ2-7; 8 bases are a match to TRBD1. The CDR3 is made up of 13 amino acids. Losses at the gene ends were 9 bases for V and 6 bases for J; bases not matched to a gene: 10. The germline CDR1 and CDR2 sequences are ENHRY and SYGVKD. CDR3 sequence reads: CAIWTGTPGEQYF. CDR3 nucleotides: TGTGCCATTTGGACAGGGACACCTGGCGAGCAGTACTTC.

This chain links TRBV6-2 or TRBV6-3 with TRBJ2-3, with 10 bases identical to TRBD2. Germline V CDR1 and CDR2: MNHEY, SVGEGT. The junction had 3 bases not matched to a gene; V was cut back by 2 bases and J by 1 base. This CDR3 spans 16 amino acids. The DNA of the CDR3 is TGTGCCAGCAGTTACCTCGGACTAGCGGGCACAGATACGCAGTATTTT. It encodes CASSYLGLAGTDTQYF.

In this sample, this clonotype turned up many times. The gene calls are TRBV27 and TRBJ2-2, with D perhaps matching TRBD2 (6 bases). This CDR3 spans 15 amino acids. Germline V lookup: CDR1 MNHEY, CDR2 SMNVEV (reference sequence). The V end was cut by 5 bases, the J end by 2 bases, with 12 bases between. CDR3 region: CASSAGLLNTGELFF. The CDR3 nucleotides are TGTGCCAGCAGTGCGGGACTCCTCAACACCGGGGAGCTGTTTTTT.